Below, 32 T cell receptor beta chains from the same sample are listed, as sequenced in a study of cytomegalovirus exposure and HLA in healthy donors. Both 60 Vbeta primers and 13 Jbeta primers went into the PCR. Sequenced by immunoSEQ multiplex PCR; TCRdb stores in-frame clones only, minus some. Of about 160,000 clones listed, around 69% were seen once; the top ten hold 1.2% to 1.5%. Specimen: PBMCs. The origin of the receptors is a man aged 60-69 years in good health and CMV-seronegative.

The chain carries TRBV6-1 and TRBJ1-2, with 7 bases identical to TRBD1. The CDR3 totals 14 residues. Germline V lookup: CDR1 MNHNS, CDR2 SASEGT. V lost 3 bases and J lost 2; bases outside the gene matches: 3. For the CDR3, the DNA is TGTGCCAGCAGTGAGGGGGGACAGAACTATGGCTACACCTTC. Translated, it gives CASSEGGQNYGYTF.

The V and J genes are TRBV19 and TRBJ2-5; D uncertain. Germline CDR1 is LNHDA and CDR2 is SQIVND (reference sequence). This CDR3 is 14 amino acids long. Trimming stripped 5 bases from V and 1 base from J, with 11 bases between. This CDR3 is CASSPLGPQETQYF. The DNA of the CDR3 is TGTGCCAGTAGTCCCCTGGGCCCCCAAGAGACCCAGTACTTC. The complete variable domain, with remaining parts taken from reference TRBV19 and TRBJ2-5, reads DGGITQSPKYLFRKEGQNVTLSCEQNLNHDAMYWYRQDPGQGLRLIYYSQIVNDFQKGDIAEGYSVSREKKESFPLTVTSAQKNPTAFYLCASSPLGPQETQYFGPGTRLLVL.

V gene TRBV28 combines with J gene TRBJ1-6; TRBD1 matches at 7 bases. Per the germline V gene, CDR1 is MDHEN and CDR2 is SYDVKM. The CDR3 consists of 14 residues. The V and J ends lost 6 bases and 10 bases, in that order; junction bases with no gene match: 9. The DNA of the CDR3 is TGTGCCAGCAGCCGCGGGACAGCCGGCTCACCCCTCCACTTT. Its protein is CASSRGTAGSPLHF.

The chain uses TRBV28 and TRBJ2-3; 9 bases are shared with TRBD1. This CDR3 spans 14 amino acids. Germline CDR1 and CDR2: MDHEN and SYDVKM. V was clipped by 6 bases and J by 9 bases; unmatched bases: 10. As DNA, the CDR3 is TGTGCCAGCAGGTCCGGGACAGGGACGTCCACGCAGTATTTT. Encoded protein: CASRSGTGTSTQYF.

The chain uses TRBV9 and TRBJ2-7; 7 bases agree with TRBD1. The germline V gene encodes CDR1 SGDLS and CDR2 YYNGEE. With V trimmed by 2 bases and J by 0 bases, 5 bases remained unmatched. This CDR3 contains 15 residues. CDR3 sequence: CASSVGQADSYEQYF. For the CDR3, the DNA is TGTGCCAGCAGCGTCGGACAGGCGGACTCCTACGAGCAGTACTTC.

The chain recombines TRBV13 with TRBJ1-1; unclear D gene. Germline lookup yields CDR1 PRHDT and CDR2 FYEKMQ (reference sequence). Trimming pared 3 bases from V and 0 bases from J, leaving 8 bases between. The CDR3 runs 14 residues. The CDR3 sequence: CASSFPGVNTEAFF. CDR3 bases: TGTGCCAGCAGCTTCCCCGGAGTGAACACTGAAGCTTTCTTT.

The chain recombines TRBV5-4 with TRBJ2-1; 11 bases match TRBD2. The CDR3 contains 13 residues. From germline, CDR1 is SGHNT and CDR2 YYREEE (reference sequence). With V trimmed by 1 base and J by 15 bases, 6 bases remained unmatched. CDR3 nucleotides: TGTGCCAGCAGCTTGCAAGCTAGCGGGAGGTCGTTCTTC. Protein product: CASSLQASGRSFF.

The chain links TRBV28 to TRBJ1-1; 8 positions match TRBD1. CDR3 length: 15 residues. Germline loops: CDR1 MDHEN, CDR2 SYDVKM. The V gene end was trimmed by 6 bases and the J gene end by 6 bases; junction bases not matched to a gene: 12. The CDR3 loop is CASSPAGGAVAEAFF. In DNA form, the CDR3 reads TGTGCCAGCAGCCCCGCAGGGGGCGCGGTGGCTGAAGCTTTCTTT. Based on the CDR3 plus reference TRBV28 and TRBJ1-1, the full variable domain is DVKVTQSSRYLVKRTGEKVFLECVQDMDHENMFWYRQDPGLGLRLIYFSYDVKMKEKGDIPEGYSVSREKKERFSLILESASTNQTSMYLCASSPAGGAVAEAFFGQGTRLTVV.

The V and J genes are TRBV10-3 and TRBJ2-2; 12 bases agree with TRBD2. In germline, CDR1 is ENHRY, CDR2 SYGVKD. The CDR3 runs to 17 residues. V dropped 6 bases and J dropped 6; count of bases not matched to a gene: 11. CDR3 in DNA: TGTGCCATCAGGGAATTTCTAGCGGGGGGGCCGGCCGGGGAGCTGTTTTTT. Its translation: CAIREFLAGGPAGELFF.

This chain joins TRBV28 and TRBJ2-1; tentative D call: TRBD2 (7 bases). In germline, CDR1 is MDHEN, CDR2 SYDVKM. Trimming pared 6 bases from V and 0 bases from J, leaving 18 bases between. The length of the CDR3 is 17 residues. CDR3 DNA sequence: TGTGCCAGCAGCCCTTGGGGGGGGGCTAGCTCCTACAATGAGCAGTTCTTC. Protein: CASSPWGGASSYNEQFF.

The chain uses TRBV11-2 and TRBJ2-7, with D maybe TRBD2 (6 bases). CDR3 size: 15 residues. Per germline, CDR1 SGHAT and CDR2 FQNNGV. V lost 5 bases, J lost 0 bases, and 14 bases lay in between. The CDR3 nucleotides are TGTGCCAGCAGCCCCGGGACTCCCCGCTCCTACGAGCAGTACTTC. Its translation: CASSPGTPRSYEQYF.

This sequence joins TRBV29-1 and TRBJ1-5, with D uncertain. The germline CDR1 and CDR2 sequences are SQVTM and ANQGSEA. V was cut by 4 bases and J by 2 bases, with 12 bases left in between. The length of the CDR3 is 14 residues. CDR3 bases: TGCAGCGTTGCGTCAGGCTCGGGCAATCAGCCCCAGCATTTT. Its protein is CSVASGSGNQPQHF.

The V gene is TRBV5-1, the J gene TRBJ2-7, with 10 bases matching TRBD2. CDR3 size: 15 residues. The trim removed 4 bases at V and 7 bases at J, leaving 11 bases unmatched. CDR1 and CDR2 from the germline V gene are SGHRS and YFSETQ. The CDR3 sequence is CASSAASGGVIEQYF. The CDR3 DNA follows: TGCGCCAGCAGCGCAGCTAGCGGGGGAGTAATAGAGCAGTACTTC.

CDR3 DNA: TGTGCCAGCAGGAAAGTAGGGGGTCCCACAGATACGCAGTATTTT. Protein product: CASRKVGGPTDTQYF. The chain carries TRBV25-1 and TRBJ2-3; D may be TRBD1 (6 bases). Germline loops: CDR1 MGHDK, CDR2 SYGVNS. The CDR3 sequence is 15 residues long. The V end was cut by 6 bases, the J end by 2 bases, with 15 bases between.

This chain joins TRBV11-1 and TRBJ2-7, with 9 bases aligning to TRBD1. Per germline, CDR1 SGHAT and CDR2 FQDESV (reference sequence). The CDR3 consists of 17 residues. The V segment lost 3 bases and the J segment 5 bases; nucleotides outside the gene matches: 14. DNA of the CDR3: TGTGCCAGCAGCTTTTCGCTGGGGGGACAGGGATACCACGAGCAGTACTTC. Translated: CASSFSLGGQGYHEQYF. The variable domain in full, with the rest retrieved from reference TRBV11-1 and TRBJ2-7, is EAEVAQSPRYKITEKSQAVAFWCDPISGHATLYWYRQILGQGPELLVQFQDESVVDDSQLPKDRFSAERLKGVDSTLKIQPAELGDSAMYLCASSFSLGGQGYHEQYFGPGTRLTVT.

The rearrangement links TRBV7-8 to TRBJ1-2; TRBD1 might be the D (6 bases). The CDR3 runs 13 residues. From germline, CDR1 is SGHVS and CDR2 FQNEAQ. Trimming left V 4 bases short and J 1 base short, with 7 bases between. CDR3 in amino acids: CASSWTDNYGYTF. The DNA for the CDR3 is TGTGCCAGCAGCTGGACAGATAACTATGGCTACACCTTC. Looking up the rest from reference TRBV7-8 and TRBJ1-2 gives the full variable domain: GAGVSQSPRYKVAKRGQDVALRCDPISGHVSLFWYQQALGQGPEFLTYFQNEAQLDKSGLPSDRFFAERPEGSVSTLKIQRTQQEDSAVYLCASSWTDNYGYTFGSGTRLTVV.

This chain uses TRBV15 with TRBJ2-2, with 7 nucleotides matching TRBD1. V shed 3 bases and J 3 bases; nucleotides not matched to a gene: 7. There are 16 residues in the CDR3. Germline V lookup: CDR1 LNHNV, CDR2 YYDKDF (reference sequence). The DNA for the CDR3 is TGTGCCACCAGCAGCCGGGACAGTGATTACACCGGGGAGCTGTTTTTT. Its protein product is CATSSRDSDYTGELFF.

The chain carries TRBV7-2 and TRBJ2-7, with D possibly matching TRBD1 (5 bases). The CDR3 has 13 residues. Germline CDR1 is SGHTA and CDR2 is FQGNSA. The V gene lost 1 base and the J gene lost 5 bases, with 9 bases spanning the gap. The CDR3 here is CASSLVRVNEQYF. In nucleotides, the CDR3 is TGTGCCAGCAGCTTAGTCAGGGTCAACGAGCAGTACTTC.

The chain joins TRBV28 to TRBJ1-1; TRBD1 matches 8 bases. Germline assignment: CDR1 MDHEN and CDR2 SYDVKM. This CDR3 has 13 amino acids. The junction had 6 bases not matched to a gene; V was cut back by 6 bases and J by 6 bases. The DNA for the CDR3 is TGTGCCAGCAGCGGCAGGGGGCTACCTGAAGCTTTCTTT. As protein: CASSGRGLPEAFF.

With respect to this clone: At one end, the junction sequence differs from germline, possibly due to a read error. This sample includes further DNA sequences coding for the same CDR3. The chain has TRBV4-3 and TRBJ2-5; D is undetermined. The V gene's germline CDR1 is LGHNA and CDR2 YSLEER. This CDR3 has 13 amino acids. The CDR3 spells CASSHIVAETQYF. The CDR3 bases are TGCGCCAGCAGCCATATCGTGGCAGAGACTCAGTACTTC.

The chain couples TRBV27 to TRBJ1-6; 10 bases match TRBD1. The length of the CDR3 is 15 residues. J lost 10 bases, V lost 5 bases, and 8 bases had no gene match. The germline V gene has CDR1 MNHEY and CDR2 SMNVEV (reference sequence). The CDR3 protein is CASSRDRGGLSPLHF. In DNA form, the CDR3 reads TGTGCCAGCAGTCGGGACAGGGGCGGGCTATCACCCCTCCACTTT.

The V call is TRBV7-8, the J call TRBJ2-2; D might be TRBD2 (7 bases). From germline, CDR1 is SGHVS and CDR2 FQNEAQ. The CDR3 is 15 amino acids. Trimming shortened V by 0 bases and J by 5 bases, and 10 bases separated the two germline ends. CDR3: CASSLAGGRTGELFF. CDR3 sequence (DNA): TGTGCCAGCAGCTTAGCGGGGGGGCGGACCGGGGAGCTGTTTTTT.

The sample holds one count of this clone. V usage is TRBV5-1 and J usage is TRBJ2-1; the match to TRBD2 covers 14 bases. The CDR3 spans 17 residues. V gave up 4 bases and J gave up 3 bases; unmatched junction bases: 6. Per the germline V gene, CDR1 is SGHRS and CDR2 is YFSETQ. CDR3 sequence reads: CASSIQGLAGGYNEQFF. CDR3 bases: TGCGCCAGCAGCATCCAAGGACTAGCGGGAGGCTACAATGAGCAGTTCTTC.

The CDR3 DNA reads TGTGCCAGCAGCTCGATCCGGGACAGGGGTGGGAAATGGGGAGCTTTCTTT. The encoded protein is CASSSIRDRGGKWGAFF. The chain couples TRBV11-2 to TRBJ1-1, with 10 bases fitting TRBD1. The germline gives CDR1 SGHAT, CDR2 FQNNGV. The CDR3 runs 17 residues. The ends lost 4 bases at V and 10 bases at J; junction bases unmatched: 18. Full variable domain (missing parts from reference TRBV11-2 and TRBJ1-1): EAGVAQSPRYKIIEKRQSVAFWCNPISGHATLYWYQQILGQGPKLLIQFQNNGVVDDSQLPKDRFSAERLKGVDSTLKIQPAKLEDSAVYLCASSSIRDRGGKWGAFFGQGTRLTVV.

The chain couples TRBV15 to TRBJ1-4; D is uncertain. The CDR3 runs 15 residues. Germline CDR1 and CDR2: LNHNV and YYDKDF (reference sequence). Trimming removed 3 bases at V and 0 bases at J, with 8 bases between. The CDR3 sequence: CATSSAVSTNEKLFF. Written as DNA, the CDR3 is TGTGCCACCAGCAGTGCAGTGTCAACTAATGAAAAACTGTTTTTT. Full variable domain (missing parts from reference TRBV15 and TRBJ1-4): DAMVIQNPRYQVTQFGKPVTLSCSQTLNHNVMYWYQQKSSQAPKLLFHYYDKDFNNEADTPDNFQSRRPNTSFCFLDIRSPGLGDTAMYLCATSSAVSTNEKLFFGSGTQLSVL.

The CDR3 spells CASSLGGTGVRYYGYTF. The CDR3 DNA reads TGTGCCAGCAGTTTGGGGGGGACAGGGGTTCGTTATTATGGCTACACCTTC. The V gene is TRBV28, the J gene TRBJ1-2; 10 bases fit TRBD1. Germline trimming cut 3 bases from V and 5 bases from J; bases unmatched to any gene: 12. Germline V gene data show CDR1 as MDHEN and CDR2 as SYDVKM. This CDR3 comprises 17 residues.

The CDR3 reads CASQQGSTYEQYF. The CDR3 DNA reads as TGTGCCAGTCAACAGGGTTCAACCTACGAGCAGTACTTC. This rearrangement joins TRBV28 to TRBJ2-7; D perhaps matches TRBD1 (6 bases). This CDR3 comprises 13 residues. Germline V lookup: CDR1 MDHEN, CDR2 SYDVKM. The V and J ends lost 9 bases and 2 bases respectively, with 14 bases between them.

This clone was seen more than once but under ten times. The rearrangement joins TRBV27 to TRBJ1-6; 8 bases line up with TRBD1. With V trimmed by 3 bases and J by 9 bases, 10 bases remained unmatched. CDR3 length: 16 residues. The germline gives CDR1 MNHEY, CDR2 SMNVEV (reference sequence). The CDR3 nucleotides are TGTGCCAGCAGTTTGACCTATAACAGGGGGATTTCACCCCTCCACTTT. It translates to CASSLTYNRGISPLHF.

The rearrangement uses TRBV7-6 and TRBJ2-1; possibly TRBD1 for D (6 bases). Germline V gene data show CDR1 as SGHVS and CDR2 as FNYEAQ. CDR3 length: 15 residues. Trimming took off 8 bases at V and 0 bases at J, with 14 bases between the two ends. The CDR3 coding sequence is TGTGCCAGCCGACGGACAGAAGGCTCCTACAATGAGCAGTTCTTC. Its protein product is CASRRTEGSYNEQFF. Full variable domain (remainder filled in from reference TRBV7-6 and TRBJ2-1): GAGVSQSPRYKVTKRGQDVALRCDPISGHVSLYWYRQALGQGPEFLTYFNYEAQQDKSGLPNDRFSAERPEGSISTLTIQRTEQRDSAMYRCASRRTEGSYNEQFFGPGTRLTVL.

The rearrangement links TRBV11-2 to TRBJ1-1; D perhaps matches TRBD1 (5 bases). Germline values: CDR1 SGHAT, CDR2 FQNNGV. The length of the CDR3 is 13 residues. The V gene lost 0 bases and the J gene lost 13 bases, with 15 bases spanning the gap. The chain's CDR3 is CASSLDRGAGVFF. CDR3 DNA: TGTGCCAGCAGCTTAGATCGCGGGGCCGGGGTTTTCTTT.

The table lists this clone with a few counts. The chain is built from TRBV18 and TRBJ1-1, with a tentative D call TRBD1 (6 bases). The CDR3 is 12 amino acids. Germline CDR1 is KGHSH and CDR2 is LQKENI. Trimming cost V 2 bases and J 8 bases, with 9 bases left between them. The CDR3 sequence: CASSPGQIEAFF. The DNA of the CDR3 is TGTGCCAGCTCACCAGGACAGATAGAAGCTTTCTTT. Using reference TRBV18 and TRBJ1-1 for the parts outside the CDR3, the full variable domain is NAGVMQNPRHLVRRRGQEARLRCSPMKGHSHVYWYRQLPEEGLKFMVYLQKENIIDESGMPKERFSAEFPKEGPSILRIQQVVRGDSAAYFCASSPGQIEAFFGQGTRLTVV.

This chain connects TRBV6-5 to TRBJ2-7, with TRBD2 matching 8 bases. With V trimmed by 3 bases and J by 5 bases, 6 bases remained unmatched. Per the germline V gene, CDR1 is MNHEY and CDR2 is SVGAGI. This CDR3 spans 14 amino acids. The CDR3: CASSYRTSFNEQYF. In nucleotides, the CDR3 is TGTGCCAGCAGTTATCGGACTAGCTTCAACGAGCAGTACTTC.